Listed below are T cell receptor beta chains from one sample, sequenced in a study of human T cells and chemical hapten exposure. TCRdb used MiXCR to reprocess the RACE reads, holding one entry per CDR3 protein. The sample holds about 30,000 distinct CDR3 sequences, 5.8% seen once. Here the sequenced sample was whole blood, taken in connection with sensitization to the hapten diphenylcyclopropenone (DPC). The receptor source for this set is a man younger than 40 with alopecia areata. Some clones in this sample may be carry-over from other donors' samples. The CDR3 runs from the conserved cysteine through the conserved F or W. D genes are given only for firm matches. Rows may omit the clone size; those that give it use once, few, many or a size class.

>TRBD1|many|TRBV30|TRBJ2-1
TGTGCCTGGGCCGGGGGACAGGGGGTCCGGAATGAGCAGTTCTTC
CAWAGGQGVRNEQFF
>TRBD2|many|TRBV20-1|TRBJ2-1
TGCAGTGCTCAGAAGTCCGCTAGCGGGCCCGAGCAGTTCTTC
CSAQKSASGPEQFF
>.|many|TRBV6-5|TRBJ1-2
.
CASSYSAFRTWDGYTFGSGTRYTF
>.|many|TRBV18|TRBJ1-5
TGTGCCAGCTCACCCCAGGGCGAACAGCCCCAGCATTTT
CASSPQGEQPQHF
>.|many|TRBV4-1|TRBJ2-7
TGCGCCAGCAGCCAAGATCGCGTCCCAACCTACGAGCAGTACTTC
CASSQDRVPTYEQYF
>.|many|TRBV12-3/TRBV12-4|TRBJ1-5
TGTGCCAGCAGCCCCCAAGGGCAGGGTCTGGGTCAGCCCCAGCATTTT
CASSPQGQGLGQPQHF
>TRBD2|.|TRBV7-8|TRBJ2-5
TGTGCCAGCAGTTCGGGGGGGACCCAGTACTTC
CASSSGGTQYF
>TRBD1|many|TRBV7-2|TRBJ2-7
TGTGCCAGCAGCAGCCGGGACAGGCAGGACGAGCAGTACTTC
CASSSRDRQDEQYF
>.|many|TRBV12-3/TRBV12-4|TRBJ2-7
TGTGCCAGCAGTTTCCCCGGGAGTGCCTACGAGCAGTACTTC
CASSFPGSAYEQYF
>.|many|TRBV11-2|TRBJ2-2
TGTGCCAGCAGCCATATAAAAAGGACACAGACCGGGGAGCTGTTTTTT
CASSHIKRTQTGELFF
>.|many|TRBV10-3|TRBJ2-2
TGTGCCGTACGTCCGGGACAAAACACCGGGGAGCTGTTTTTT
CAVRPGQNTGELFF
>.|.|TRBV29-1|TRBJ2-7
TGCAGCGTTGAAGATCTTGGGGGGACAGCCTACGAGCAGTACTTC
CSVEDLGGTAYEQYF
>TRBD1|many|TRBV18|TRBJ2-3
TGTGCCAGCTCACCACCGGGGACAGGGTTGACAGATACGCAGTATTTT
CASSPPGTGLTDTQYF
>.|many|TRBV12-3/TRBV12-4|TRBJ1-4
TGTGCCAGCAGTTTAGGAGAAAACAGCAGTTTAGGAGAAAAACTGTTTTTT
CASSLGENSSLGEKLFF
>.|many|TRBV29-1|TRBJ2-2
TGCAGCGTTGAAGATCCGGGATCCACCGGGGAGCTGTTTTTT
CSVEDPGSTGELFF
>TRBD1|many|TRBV6-2/TRBV6-3|TRBJ2-2
TGTGCCAGCAGTTTGGGACAGGGGCTTGACGGGGAGCTGTTTTTT
CASSLGQGLDGELFF
>.|many|TRBV7-6|TRBJ2-1
TGTGCCACGCATCCGATAGGGGTCATTGAGCAGTTCTTC
CATHPIGVIEQFF
>TRBD1|many|TRBV29-1|TRBJ1-1
TGCAGCGCCTCAAAAAGACAGGGAAACACTGAAGCTTTCTTT
CSASKRQGNTEAFF
>.|.|TRBV7-2|TRBJ1-3
TGTGCCAGCAGCTTAAGGGACGGCCGCTCTGGAAACACCATATATTTT
CASSLRDGRSGNTIYF
>.|many|TRBV14|TRBJ2-7
TGTGCCAGCAGCCAAGGCGCAGGGGACAACTACGAGCAGTACTTC
CASSQGAGDNYEQYF
>.|many|TRBV20-1|TRBJ1-4
TGCAGTGCGAGAGGGACGAATGAAAAACTGTTTTTT
CSARGTNEKLFF
>.|many|TRBV30|TRBJ1-5
TGTGCCTGGAGGGAGAATACCAAACCCAATCAGCCCCAGCATTTT
CAWRENTKPNQPQHF
>.|many|TRBV6-2/TRBV6-3|TRBJ2-7
TGTGCCAGCAGAGGGCTACCACCCTACGAGCAGTACTTC
CASRGLPPYEQYF
>.|.|TRBV19|TRBJ2-1
TGTGCCAGTAGTATCATCTTAGGCTCCTACAATGAGCAGTTCTTC
CASSIILGSYNEQFF
>TRBD1|many|TRBV7-2|TRBJ2-7
TGTGCCAGCAGCCCTTCCCTAGACAGGGCCTACGAGCAGTACTTC
CASSPSLDRAYEQYF